The T cell receptor (beta chain) under discussion was sequenced for a study of T-cell memory formation after mild COVID-19. Trimming removed 4 bases at V and 1 base at J, with 4 bases between. Germline-derived CDR1 and CDR2 are DFQATT and SNEGSKA (reference sequence). This CDR3 is 12 amino acids long. TCRdb used MiXCR to reprocess the 5' RACE reads, holding one entry per CDR3 protein. Altogether about 170,000 distinct CDR3 sequences are present, roughly 13% being singletons, with the ten largest covering about 3.6%. This clonotype was sampled from a man aged 18 to 30 who had mild COVID-19 (a few samples of this study predate the infection). Cell type and time point are not known. Sequenced: PBMCs or a T cell subset sorted from them (not recorded which). The V call is TRBV20-1, the J call TRBJ2-2, with D uncertain. The CDR3 region is CSATLNTGELFF. CDR3 bases: TGCAGTGCTACCTTGAACACCGGGGAGCTGTTTTTT.